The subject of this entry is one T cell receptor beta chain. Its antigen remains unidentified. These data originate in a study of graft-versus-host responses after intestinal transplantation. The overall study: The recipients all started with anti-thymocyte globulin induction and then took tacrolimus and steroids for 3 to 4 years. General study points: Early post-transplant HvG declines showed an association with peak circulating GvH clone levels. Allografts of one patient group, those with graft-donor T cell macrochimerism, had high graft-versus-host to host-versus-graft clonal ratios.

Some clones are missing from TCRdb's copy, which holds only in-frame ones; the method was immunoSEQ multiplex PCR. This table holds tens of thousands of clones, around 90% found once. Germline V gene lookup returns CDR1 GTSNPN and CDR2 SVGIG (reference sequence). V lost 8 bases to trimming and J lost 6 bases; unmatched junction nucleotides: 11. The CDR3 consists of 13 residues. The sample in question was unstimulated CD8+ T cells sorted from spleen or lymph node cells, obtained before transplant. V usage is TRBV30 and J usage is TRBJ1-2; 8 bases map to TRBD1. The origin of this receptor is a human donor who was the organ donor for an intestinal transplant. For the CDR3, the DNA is TGTGCCCCTGGACAGGGAAGATCCGATGGCTACACCTTC. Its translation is CAPGQGRSDGYTF.